This T cell receptor beta chain is drawn from a study of graft-versus-host responses after intestinal transplantation. Across the whole study: Anti-thymocyte globulin induction preceded approximately three years of tacrolimus and steroid maintenance in all recipients.

Here immunoSEQ multiplex PCR was the method, and the copy in TCRdb shows in-frame clones only, minus some. The sample yields about 130,000 clones, roughly 91% seen once. CDR3 length: 16 residues. CDR1 and CDR2 (germline): KGHSY, FQNENV. V gave up 4 bases and J gave up 7 bases; unmatched junction bases: 8. Regarding this clone: What it binds is not known.

Study-wide results and limits: GvH clones detected in recipient marrow included some appearing first in ileum or blood.

The sequence was collected from a human donor who received an intestinal transplant. The starting material was unstimulated CD4+ T cells sorted from spleen or lymph node cells, obtained before intestinal transplant. The gene calls are TRBV16 and TRBJ2-2; 11 bases line up with TRBD1. CDR3 residues: CASSRGQGAYDGELFF. CDR3 nucleotides: TGTGCCAGCAGCCGCGGACAGGGGGCCTACGACGGGGAGCTGTTTTTT.